One T cell receptor beta chain is described in this entry. This table comes from immunoSEQ multiplex PCR, and its TCRdb copy is limited to in-frame clones, with some not included. The repertoire holds 140,000 to 150,000 clones, about 80% seen once, with about 5% in the top ten. The germline CDR1 and CDR2 sequences are MGHRA and YSYEKL. The CDR3 consists of 14 residues. Trimming stripped 1 base from V and 2 bases from J, with 9 bases between. This sample is part of a study of cytotoxic CD8 clonotypes in ibrutinib-treated CLL. The rearrangement links TRBV4-1 to TRBJ2-7; tentative D call: TRBD2 (6 bases). The material sequenced was PBMCs, taken after 24 months of ibrutinib treatment. The source is a human donor with chronic lymphocytic leukemia. The CDR3 sequence: CASSQGGGAYEQYF. The CDR3 bases are TGCGCCAGCAGCCAAGGGGGAGGAGCCTACGAGCAGTACTTC.